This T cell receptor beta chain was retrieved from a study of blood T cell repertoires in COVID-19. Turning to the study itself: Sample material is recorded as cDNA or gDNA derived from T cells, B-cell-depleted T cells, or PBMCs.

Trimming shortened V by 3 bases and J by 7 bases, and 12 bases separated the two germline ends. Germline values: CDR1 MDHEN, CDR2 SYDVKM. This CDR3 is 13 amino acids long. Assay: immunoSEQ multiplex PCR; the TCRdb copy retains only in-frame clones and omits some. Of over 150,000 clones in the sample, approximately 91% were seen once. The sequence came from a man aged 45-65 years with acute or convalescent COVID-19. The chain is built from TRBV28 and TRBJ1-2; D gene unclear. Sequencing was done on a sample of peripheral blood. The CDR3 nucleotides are TGTGCCAGCAGTTTGAATCAGGTTCTTGGCTACACCTTC. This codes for CASSLNQVLGYTF.